This T cell receptor (beta chain) comes out of a study of CD8+CD57+ T cells in acquired aplastic anemia. Regarding this clonotype: Its cognate antigen is unknown.

TCR beta VDJ and CDR3 were profiled, and genomic DNA was the template. TCRdb re-analysed the reads in MiXCR, keeping a single row per CDR3 protein. The sample lists some 180,000 distinct CDR3 sequences; nearly 50% were seen once. The study, taken as a whole, reports: Patients and controls shared 25 to 30 CD8+ CDR3 sequences, which appeared highly expressed in patients and within their immunodominant clones.

Germline V gene sequence: CDR1 SNHLY, CDR2 FYNNEI. There are 15 residues in the CDR3. The V and J ends lost 6 bases and 8 bases, in that order; junction bases with no gene match: 11. Patients who underwent sequencing had shown CD8+CD57+ cell expansion by flow cytometry. The sequence was collected from a human donor with aplastic anemia. This chain connects TRBV2 to TRBJ2-3, with 10 bases matching TRBD2. What was sequenced was sorted CD4+, CD8+, or CD8+CD57+ T cells (not recorded which) from PBMCs. CDR3 coding DNA: TGTGCCAGCAGAGATGTGGCTAGCGGGGGACTTACGCAGTATTTT. Its protein product is CASRDVASGGLTQYF.